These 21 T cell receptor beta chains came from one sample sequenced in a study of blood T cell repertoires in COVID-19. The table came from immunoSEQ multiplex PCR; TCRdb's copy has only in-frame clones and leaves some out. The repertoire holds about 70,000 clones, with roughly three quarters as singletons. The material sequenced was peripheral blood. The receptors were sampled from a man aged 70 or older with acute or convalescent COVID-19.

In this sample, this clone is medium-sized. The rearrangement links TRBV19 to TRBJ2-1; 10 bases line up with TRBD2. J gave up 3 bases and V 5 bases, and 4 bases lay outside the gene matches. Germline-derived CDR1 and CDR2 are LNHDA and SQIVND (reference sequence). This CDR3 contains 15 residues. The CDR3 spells CASSGQREGYNEQFF. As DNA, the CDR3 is TGTGCCAGTAGTGGCCAGCGGGAGGGCTACAATGAGCAGTTCTTC.

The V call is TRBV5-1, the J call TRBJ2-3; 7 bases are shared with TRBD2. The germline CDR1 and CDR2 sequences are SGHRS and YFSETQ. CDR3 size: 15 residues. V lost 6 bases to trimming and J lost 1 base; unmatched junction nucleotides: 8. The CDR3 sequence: CASNQRGSGTDTQYF. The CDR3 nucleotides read TGCGCCAGCAACCAACGCGGGAGTGGCACAGATACGCAGTATTTT. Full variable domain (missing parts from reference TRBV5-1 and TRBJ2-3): KAGVTQTPRYLIKTRGQQVTLSCSPISGHRSVSWYQQTPGQGLQFLFEYFSETQRNKGNFPGRFSGRQFSNSRSEMNVSTLELGDSALYLCASNQRGSGTDTQYFGPGTRLTVL.

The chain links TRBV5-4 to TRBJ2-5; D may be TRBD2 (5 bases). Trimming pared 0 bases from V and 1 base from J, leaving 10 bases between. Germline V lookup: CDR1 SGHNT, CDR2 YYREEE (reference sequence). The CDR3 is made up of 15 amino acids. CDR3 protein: CASSLGEGFQETQYF. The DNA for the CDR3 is TGTGCCAGCAGCTTGGGAGAGGGCTTCCAAGAGACCCAGTACTTC.

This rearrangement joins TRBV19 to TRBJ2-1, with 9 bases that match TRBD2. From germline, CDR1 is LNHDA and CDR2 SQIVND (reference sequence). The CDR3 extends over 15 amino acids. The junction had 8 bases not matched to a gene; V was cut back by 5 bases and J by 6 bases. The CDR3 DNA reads TGTGCCAGTAGTGAGGGCGGGAGGGCCGGCAATGAGCAGTTCTTC. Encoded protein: CASSEGGRAGNEQFF.

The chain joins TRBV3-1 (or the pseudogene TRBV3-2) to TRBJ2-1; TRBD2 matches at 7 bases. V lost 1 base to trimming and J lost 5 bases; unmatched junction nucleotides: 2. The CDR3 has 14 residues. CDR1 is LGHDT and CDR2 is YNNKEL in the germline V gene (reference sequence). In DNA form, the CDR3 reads TGTGCCAGCAGCCAAGTGGGAGGGGACAATGAGCAGTTCTTC. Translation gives CASSQVGGDNEQFF.

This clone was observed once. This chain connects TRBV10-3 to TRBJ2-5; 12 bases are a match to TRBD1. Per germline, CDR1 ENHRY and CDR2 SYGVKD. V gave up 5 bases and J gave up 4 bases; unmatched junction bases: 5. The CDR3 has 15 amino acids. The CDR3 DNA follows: TGTGCCATCAGTCCGGGACAGGGGGCGGGAGAGACCCAGTACTTC. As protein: CAISPGQGAGETQYF.

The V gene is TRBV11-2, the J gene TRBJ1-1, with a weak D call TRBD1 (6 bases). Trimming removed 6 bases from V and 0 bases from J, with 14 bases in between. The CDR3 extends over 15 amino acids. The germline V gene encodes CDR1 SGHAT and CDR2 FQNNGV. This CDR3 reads CASRASDSMNTEAFF. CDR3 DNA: TGTGCCAGCAGAGCCTCGGACAGCATGAACACTGAAGCTTTCTTT.

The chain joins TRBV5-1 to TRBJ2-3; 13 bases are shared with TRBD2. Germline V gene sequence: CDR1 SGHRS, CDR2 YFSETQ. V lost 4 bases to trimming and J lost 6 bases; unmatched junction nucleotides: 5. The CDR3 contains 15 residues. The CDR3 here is CASSQGLAGADTQYF. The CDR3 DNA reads TGCGCCAGCAGCCAAGGACTAGCGGGAGCGGATACGCAGTATTTT.

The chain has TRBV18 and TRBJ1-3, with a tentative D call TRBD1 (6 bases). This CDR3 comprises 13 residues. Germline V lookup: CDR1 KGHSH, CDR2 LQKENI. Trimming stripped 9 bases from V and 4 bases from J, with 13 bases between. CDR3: CASQQGFGNTIYF. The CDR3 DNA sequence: TGTGCCAGTCAACAGGGTTTCGGAAACACCATATATTTT. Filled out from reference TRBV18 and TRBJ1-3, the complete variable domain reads NAGVMQNPRHLVRRRGQEARLRCSPMKGHSHVYWYRQLPEEGLKFMVYLQKENIIDESGMPKERFSAEFPKEGPSILRIQQVVRGDSAAYFCASQQGFGNTIYFGEGSWLTVV.

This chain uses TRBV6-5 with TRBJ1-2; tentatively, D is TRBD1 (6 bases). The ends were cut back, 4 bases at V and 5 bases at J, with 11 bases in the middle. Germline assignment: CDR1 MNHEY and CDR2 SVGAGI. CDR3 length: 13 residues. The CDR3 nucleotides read TGTGCCAGCAGTTTCAGGGGCGGGTATGGCTACACCTTC. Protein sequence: CASSFRGGYGYTF.

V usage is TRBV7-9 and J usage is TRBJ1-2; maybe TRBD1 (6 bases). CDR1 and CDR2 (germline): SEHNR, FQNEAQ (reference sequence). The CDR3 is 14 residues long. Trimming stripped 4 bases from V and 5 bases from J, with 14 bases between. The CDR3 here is CASSSSGTTYGYTF. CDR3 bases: TGTGCCAGCAGCTCCTCCGGGACAACATATGGCTACACCTTC.

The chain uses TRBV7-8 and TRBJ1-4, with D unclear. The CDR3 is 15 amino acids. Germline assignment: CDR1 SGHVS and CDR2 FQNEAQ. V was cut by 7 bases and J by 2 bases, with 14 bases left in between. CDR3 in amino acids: CASTSRRETNEKLFF. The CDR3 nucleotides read TGTGCCAGCACTAGCCGCCGGGAGACTAATGAAAAACTGTTTTTT.

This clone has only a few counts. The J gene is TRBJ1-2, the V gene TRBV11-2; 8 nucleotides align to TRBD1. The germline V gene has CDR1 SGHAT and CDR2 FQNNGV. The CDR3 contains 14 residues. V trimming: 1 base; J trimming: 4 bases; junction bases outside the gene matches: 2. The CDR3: CASSLGQGSYGYTF. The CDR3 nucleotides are TGTGCCAGCAGCTTAGGACAGGGGAGCTATGGCTACACCTTC.

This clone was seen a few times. The CDR3 spells CASSRNEQYF. In nucleotides, the CDR3 is TGTGCCAGCAGCCGTAATGAGCAGTACTTC. The genes are TRBV6-5 and TRBJ2-7; D unresolved. The CDR3 is made up of 10 amino acids. The germline V gene encodes CDR1 MNHEY and CDR2 SVGAGI. The germline V and J ends were trimmed by 6 bases and 7 bases, with 7 bases remaining between them.

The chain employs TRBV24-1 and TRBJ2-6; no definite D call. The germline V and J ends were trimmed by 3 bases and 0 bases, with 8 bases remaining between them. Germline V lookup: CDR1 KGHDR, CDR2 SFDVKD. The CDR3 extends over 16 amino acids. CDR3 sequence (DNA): TGTGCCACCAGTGATCCAGACATCTCTGGGGCCAACGTCCTGACTTTC. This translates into CATSDPDISGANVLTF.

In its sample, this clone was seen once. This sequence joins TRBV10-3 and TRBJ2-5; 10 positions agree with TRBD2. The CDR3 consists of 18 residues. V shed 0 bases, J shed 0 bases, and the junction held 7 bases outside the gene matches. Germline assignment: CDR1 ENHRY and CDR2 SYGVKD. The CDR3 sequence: CAISESYGSGRNQETQYF. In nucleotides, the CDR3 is TGTGCCATCAGTGAGTCGTATGGTAGCGGGAGGAACCAAGAGACCCAGTACTTC.

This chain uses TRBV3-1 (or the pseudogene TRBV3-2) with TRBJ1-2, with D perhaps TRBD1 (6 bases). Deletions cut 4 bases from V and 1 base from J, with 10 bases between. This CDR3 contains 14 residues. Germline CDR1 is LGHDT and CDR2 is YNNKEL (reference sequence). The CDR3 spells CASSPSQGNYGYTF. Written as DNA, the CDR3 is TGTGCCAGCAGCCCCTCACAGGGTAACTATGGCTACACCTTC.

CDR3 loop: CASSPGQLNTEAFF. Written as DNA, the CDR3 is TGTGCCAGTAGTCCGGGACAGCTGAACACTGAAGCTTTCTTT. The V call is TRBV19, the J call TRBJ1-1; 7 nucleotides align to TRBD1. Germline lookup yields CDR1 LNHDA and CDR2 SQIVND (reference sequence). This CDR3 is built from 14 residues. With 5 bases clipped from V and 0 bases from J, the junction kept 3 bases outside the gene matches.

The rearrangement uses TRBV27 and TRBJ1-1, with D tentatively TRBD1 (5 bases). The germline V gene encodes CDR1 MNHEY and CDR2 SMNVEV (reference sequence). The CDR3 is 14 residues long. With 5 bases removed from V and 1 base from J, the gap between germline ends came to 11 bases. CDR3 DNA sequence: TGTGCCAGCAGTAACCCGGGGGGGAACACTGAAGCTTTCTTT. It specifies CASSNPGGNTEAFF.

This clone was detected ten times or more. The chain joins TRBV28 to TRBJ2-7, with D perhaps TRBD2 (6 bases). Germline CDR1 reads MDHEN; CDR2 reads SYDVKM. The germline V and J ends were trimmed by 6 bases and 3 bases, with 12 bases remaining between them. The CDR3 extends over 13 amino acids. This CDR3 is CASSLGTFYEQYF. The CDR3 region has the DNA TGTGCCAGCAGCCTGGGGACTTTCTACGAGCAGTACTTC.

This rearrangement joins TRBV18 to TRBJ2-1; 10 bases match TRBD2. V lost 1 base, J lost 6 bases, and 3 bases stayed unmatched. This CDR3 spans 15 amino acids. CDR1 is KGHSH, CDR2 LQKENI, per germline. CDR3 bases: TGTGCCAGCTCACCACAGGGACTAGCGTTCAATGAGCAGTTCTTC. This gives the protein CASSPQGLAFNEQFF.